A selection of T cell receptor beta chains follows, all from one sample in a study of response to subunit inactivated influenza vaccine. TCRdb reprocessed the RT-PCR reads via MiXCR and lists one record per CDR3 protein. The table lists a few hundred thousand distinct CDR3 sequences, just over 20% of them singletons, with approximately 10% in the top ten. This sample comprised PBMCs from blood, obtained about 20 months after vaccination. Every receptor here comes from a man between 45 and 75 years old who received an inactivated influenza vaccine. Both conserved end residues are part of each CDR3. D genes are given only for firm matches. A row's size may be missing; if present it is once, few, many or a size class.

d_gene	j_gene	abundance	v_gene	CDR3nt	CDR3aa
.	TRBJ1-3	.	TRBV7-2	TGTGCCAGCAGCTCCCAAGTCAGCCGGGGAAACACCATATATTTT	CASSSQVSRGNTIYF
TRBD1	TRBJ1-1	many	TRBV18	TGTGCCAGCAGGACAGGCCTGAACACTGAAGCTTTCTTT	CASRTGLNTEAFF
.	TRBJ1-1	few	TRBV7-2	TGTGCCAGCAGTCAAAGAAGGGGCACTGAAGCTTTCTTT	CASSQRRGTEAFF
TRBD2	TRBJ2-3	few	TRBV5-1	TGCGCCAGCAGGCCGGGACTAAGCACAGATACGCAGTATTTT	CASRPGLSTDTQYF
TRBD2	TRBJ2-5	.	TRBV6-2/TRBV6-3	TGTGCCAGCAGTCGCGGACTAGCGGGGACGACCCAGTACTTC	CASSRGLAGTTQYF
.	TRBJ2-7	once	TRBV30	TGTGCCTGGAGTGTGGGATTTCACGAGCAGTACTTC	CAWSVGFHEQYF
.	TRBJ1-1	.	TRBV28	TGTGCCAGCAGTTTCGGGGTCTGGGAAGCTTTCTTT	CASSFGVWEAFF
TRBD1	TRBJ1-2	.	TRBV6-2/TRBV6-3	TGTGCCAGCAGTTACTCGACACAGGGGGCTGATGGCTACACCTTC	CASSYSTQGADGYTF
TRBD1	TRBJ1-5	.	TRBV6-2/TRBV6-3	TGTGCCAGCAGTTACTCAACAGGGGGCCGTGGTCAGCCCCAGCATTTT	CASSYSTGGRGQPQHF
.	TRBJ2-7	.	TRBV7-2	TGTGCCAGCAGCTTTGAGGGGCGACGGGAGCAGTACTTC	CASSFEGRREQYF
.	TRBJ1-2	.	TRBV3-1	TGTGCCAGCAGCCAAGCCAAAGCCGGGACGGTGAACTATGGCTACACCTTC	CASSQAKAGTVNYGYTF
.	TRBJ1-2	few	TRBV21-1	TGTGCCAGCAGCGCTATCCGAGATGGCTACACCTTC	CASSAIRDGYTF
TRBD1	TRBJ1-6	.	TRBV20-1	TGCAGTGCTGCCGACCGGGGGAAGGGGGCTTATTCACCCCTCCACTTT	CSAADRGKGAYSPLHF
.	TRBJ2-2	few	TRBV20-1	TGCAGTGCTAGACTCCGGGGAGTCAACACCGGGGAGCTGTTTTTT	CSARLRGVNTGELFF
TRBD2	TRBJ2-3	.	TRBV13	TGTGCCAGCAGTCCTCAGCGGGAGTGGCCAGATACGCAGTATTTT	CASSPQREWPDTQYF
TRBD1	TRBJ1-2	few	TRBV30	TGTGCCTGGGCCCGGGACAGACCCTATGGCTACACCTTC	CAWARDRPYGYTF
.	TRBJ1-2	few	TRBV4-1	TGCGCCAGCAGCCAAGAAGGATTTTATGGCTACACCTTC	CASSQEGFYGYTF
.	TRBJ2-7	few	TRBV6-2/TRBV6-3	TGTGCCAGCAGTGGGACCTACGAGCAGTACTTC	CASSGTYEQYF
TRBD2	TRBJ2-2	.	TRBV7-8	TGTGCCATACGGGAGGGGACGGCGAACACCGGGGAGCTGTTTTTT	CAIREGTANTGELFF
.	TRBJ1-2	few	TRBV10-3	TGTGCCATCAGAGGGTTATCGAATGGCTACACCTTC	CAIRGLSNGYTF
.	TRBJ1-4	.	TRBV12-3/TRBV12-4	TGTGCCAGCAGTTTAGCGCTTGGAGGGGGATATGAAAAACTGTTTTTT	CASSLALGGGYEKLFF
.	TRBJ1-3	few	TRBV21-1	TGTGCCAGCAGAAGACCAGGGGGAGGTGGAAACACCATATATTTT	CASRRPGGGGNTIYF
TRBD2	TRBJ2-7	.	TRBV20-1	TGCAGTGTCGGGGGACTAGCAACCTACGAGCAGTACTTC	CSVGGLATYEQYF
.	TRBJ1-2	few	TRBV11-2	TGTGCCAGCAGCTCCTCGCCCCTGGGCCTCTCTAACTATGGCTACACCTTC	CASSSSPLGLSNYGYTF
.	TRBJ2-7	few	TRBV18	TGTGCCAGCTCACCGGGAGAACCCTACGAGCAGTACTTC	CASSPGEPYEQYF
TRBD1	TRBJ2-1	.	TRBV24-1	TGTGCCACCAACGCCGGGACAGGGGGCTGGGGTGAGCAGTTCTTC	CATNAGTGGWGEQFF
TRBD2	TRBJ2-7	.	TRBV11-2	TGTGCCAGCAGCTTTTTGGCGGGAGTCACAAAGGGCGAGCAGTACTTC	CASSFLAGVTKGEQYF
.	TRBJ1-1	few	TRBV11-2	TGTGCCAGCACCTCCCCTAGCAGGGCGGAAGCTTTCTTT	CASTSPSRAEAFF
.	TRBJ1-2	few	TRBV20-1	TGCAGTGCACGGCGGGCCGACTATGGCTACACCTTC	CSARRADYGYTF
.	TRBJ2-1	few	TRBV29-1	TGCAGCGTTGAAGAGGCGAGACACTACAATGAGCAGTTCTTC	CSVEEARHYNEQFF
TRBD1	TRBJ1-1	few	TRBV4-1	TGCGCCAGCAGCCAAGGAGGACAGGGGGCGTCCACTGAAGCTTTCTTT	CASSQGGQGASTEAFF
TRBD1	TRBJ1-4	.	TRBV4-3	TGCGCCAGCAGCCAAGTTGACAGGGACATTACTAATGAAAAACTGTTTTTT	CASSQVDRDITNEKLFF
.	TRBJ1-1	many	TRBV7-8	TGTGCCAGCAGCTTAGTTCAGGGTAGCACTGAAGCTTTCTTT	CASSLVQGSTEAFF
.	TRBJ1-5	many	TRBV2	TGTGCCAGCAGTGGGGGGACCTTGGGGGGCAATCAGCCCCAGCATTTT	CASSGGTLGGNQPQHF
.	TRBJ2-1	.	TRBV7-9	TGTGCCAGCACCCAATCCGGGTTCCCCTCCTACAATGAGCAGTTCTTC	CASTQSGFPSYNEQFF
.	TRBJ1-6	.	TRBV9	TGTGCCAGCAGCGTAGCACAGGATAATTCACCCCTCCACTTT	CASSVAQDNSPLHF
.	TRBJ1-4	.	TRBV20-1	TGCAGTGCTAGGGGGGGCTCGGCTAATGAAAAACTGTTTTTT	CSARGGSANEKLFF
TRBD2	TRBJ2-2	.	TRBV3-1	TGTGCCAGCAGCCAAGCTCCGGGGGGGAGCACCGGGGAGCTGTTTTTT	CASSQAPGGSTGELFF
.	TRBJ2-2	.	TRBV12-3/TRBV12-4	TGTGCCAGCAGTTTAGGGAATCTCGCCGGGGAGCTGTTTTTT	CASSLGNLAGELFF
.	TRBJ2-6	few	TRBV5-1	TGCGCCAGTAAAAGGACCGAGAGCTCTGGGGCCAACGTCCTGACTTTC	CASKRTESSGANVLTF
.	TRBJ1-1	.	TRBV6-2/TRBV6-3	TGTGCCAGCAGTTCTCTAGGGAGGATCACTGAAGCTTTCTTT	CASSSLGRITEAFF
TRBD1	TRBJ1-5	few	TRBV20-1	TGCAGTGCTAGGGGACAGGGAACGATTCAGCCCCAGCATTTT	CSARGQGTIQPQHF
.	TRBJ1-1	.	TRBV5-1	TGCGCCAGCAGCCTGAGGCAGGGATTGAACACTGAAGCTTTCTTT	CASSLRQGLNTEAFF
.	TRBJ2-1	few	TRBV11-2	TGTGCCAGCAGCTCGGATAACTACAATGAGCAGTTCTTC	CASSSDNYNEQFF
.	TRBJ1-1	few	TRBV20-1	TGCAGTGCAAACATACGGGGTCCCGACACTGAAGCTTTCTTT	CSANIRGPDTEAFF
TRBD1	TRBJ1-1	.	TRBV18	TGTGCCAGCTCAAACCGGGACAGGGTTACTGAAGCTTTCTTT	CASSNRDRVTEAFF
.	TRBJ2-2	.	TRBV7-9	TGTGCCAGCAGCTTAGCAAACGTCCTAACCGGGGAGCTGTTTTTT	CASSLANVLTGELFF
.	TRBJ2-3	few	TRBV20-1	TGCAGTGCTGGAAGCCTCGGGACGACAGATACGCAGTATTTT	CSAGSLGTTDTQYF
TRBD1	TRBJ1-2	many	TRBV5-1	TGCGCCAGCAGTCCTGGACAGGGCCATGGCTACACCTTC	CASSPGQGHGYTF
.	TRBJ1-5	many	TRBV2	TGTGCCAGCAGTGATGAGATGTGGATGCGGAATCAGCCCCAGCATTTT	CASSDEMWMRNQPQHF